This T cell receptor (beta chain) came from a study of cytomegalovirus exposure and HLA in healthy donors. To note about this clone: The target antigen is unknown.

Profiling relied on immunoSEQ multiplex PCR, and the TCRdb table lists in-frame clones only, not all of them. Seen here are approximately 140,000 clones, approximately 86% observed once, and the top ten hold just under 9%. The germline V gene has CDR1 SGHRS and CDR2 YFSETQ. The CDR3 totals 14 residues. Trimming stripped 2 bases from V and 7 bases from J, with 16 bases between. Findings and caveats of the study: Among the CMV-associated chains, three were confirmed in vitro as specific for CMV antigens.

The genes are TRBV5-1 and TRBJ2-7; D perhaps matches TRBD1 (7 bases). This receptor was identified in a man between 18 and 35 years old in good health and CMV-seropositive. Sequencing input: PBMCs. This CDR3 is CASSLGGGTDEQYF. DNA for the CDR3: TGCGCCAGCAGCTTAGGGGGCGGGACGGATGAGCAGTACTTC.